This T cell receptor (beta chain) was sequenced in a study of T cell changes during pregnancy in multiple sclerosis. Assay used: immunoSEQ multiplex PCR; TCRdb lists only in-frame clones, some missing. This table has 35,000 to 55,000 clones, nearly 90% appearing once. This clone was detected once. Germline V gene lookup returns CDR1 SGHNT and CDR2 YYREEE (reference sequence). V was pared by 4 bases and J by 7 bases, with 14 bases between. The CDR3 is 13 amino acids. This TCR derives from a female donor with multiple sclerosis, enrolled in a pregnancy study. Specimen: CD4+ T cells from peripheral blood mononuclear cells, collected after pregnancy. The rearrangement joins TRBV5-4 to TRBJ1-2, with unresolved D. The CDR3 nucleotides are TGTGCCAGCAGCCGTACCCTATACTCTGGCTACACCTTC. It translates to CASSRTLYSGYTF.